One and the same sample provided the 24 T cell receptor beta chains below, sequenced in a study of cytomegalovirus exposure and HLA in healthy donors. 13 Jbeta primers and 60 Vbeta primers were used for the PCR. Clones were sequenced by immunoSEQ multiplex PCR, and TCRdb holds only the in-frame ones, with some missing. The table shows 95,000 to 120,000 clones, with around 77% occurring only once. The sample consisted of PBMCs. Receptors were obtained from a woman under 40 in good health and CMV-seropositive.

This chain connects TRBV20-1 to TRBJ1-1, with 9 bases fitting TRBD1. The CDR3 has 11 amino acids. Germline-derived CDR1 and CDR2 are DFQATT and SNEGSKA (reference sequence). The CDR3 reads CRTTGGAGAFF. Here the CDR3 DNA reads TGCAGGACTACAGGGGGCGCGGGTGCTTTCTTT.

The chain recombines TRBV20-1 with TRBJ2-1; D remains ambiguous. CDR1 DFQATT and CDR2 SNEGSKA come from the germline V gene (reference sequence). Between the trimmed V and J ends, which lost 5 bases and 9 bases, there was a span of 11 bases. The CDR3 contains 11 residues. CDR3 sequence reads: CSALIGLEQFF. As DNA, the CDR3 is TGCAGTGCTCTTATTGGCCTTGAGCAGTTCTTC.

The chain recombines TRBV19 with TRBJ1-1, with 8 nucleotides matching TRBD1. Trimming at V came to 4 bases and at J to 5 bases, leaving 3 bases not matched to a gene. CDR3 length: 13 amino acids. CDR1 and CDR2 from the germline V gene are LNHDA and SQIVND (reference sequence). Here the CDR3 DNA reads TGTGCCAGTAGTACACAGGGGGGGACTGAAGCTTTCTTT. This encodes CASSTQGGTEAFF. Using reference TRBV19 and TRBJ1-1 for the parts outside the CDR3, the full variable domain is DGGITQSPKYLFRKEGQNVTLSCEQNLNHDAMYWYRQDPGQGLRLIYYSQIVNDFQKGDIAEGYSVSREKKESFPLTVTSAQKNPTAFYLCASSTQGGTEAFFGQGTRLTVV.

J is TRBJ1-1 and V is TRBV12-5, with 11 bases identical to TRBD1. The V segment lost 5 bases and the J segment 0 bases; nucleotides outside the gene matches: 5. Looked up from germline, CDR1 is LGHNT and CDR2 is FRNRAP. The CDR3 is 16 amino acids. As DNA, the CDR3 is TGTGCTAGTGGTACGAGGACAGGGGGCTTGAACACTGAAGCTTTCTTT. The encoded protein is CASGTRTGGLNTEAFF.

J is TRBJ1-6 and V is TRBV5-1; 7 bases fit TRBD1. Germline CDR1 reads SGHRS; CDR2 reads YFSETQ. This CDR3 has 13 residues. V shed 7 bases, J shed 10 bases, and the junction held 8 bases outside the gene matches. The CDR3 bases are TGCGCCAGCGCGGTGGGGGGACAGTCACCCCTCCACTTT. It translates to CASAVGGQSPLHF. Full variable domain (missing parts from reference TRBV5-1 and TRBJ1-6): KAGVTQTPRYLIKTRGQQVTLSCSPISGHRSVSWYQQTPGQGLQFLFEYFSETQRNKGNFPGRFSGRQFSNSRSEMNVSTLELGDSALYLCASAVGGQSPLHFGNGTRLTVT.

The chain combines TRBV30 with TRBJ2-1; D remains unclear. Trimming left V 0 bases short and J 3 bases short, with 6 bases between. Germline-derived CDR1 and CDR2 are GTSNPN and SVGIG (reference sequence). The CDR3 has 13 amino acids. CDR3 loop: CAWSVGYYNEQFF. The CDR3 DNA follows: TGTGCCTGGAGTGTGGGCTACTACAATGAGCAGTTCTTC.

Regarding this clone: A read error may account for a junction end that differs from germline. The chain couples TRBV7-9 to TRBJ2-7; 7 bases are a match to TRBD1. This CDR3 has 12 residues. Germline values: CDR1 SEHNR, CDR2 FQNEAQ (reference sequence). The CDR3 is CSSKGQSYEQYF. CDR3 nucleotide sequence: TGTTCCAGCAAGGGACAGTCCTACGAGCAGTACTTC.

The table lists this clone with a few counts. The J gene is TRBJ2-7, the V gene TRBV6-5, with D tentatively TRBD2 (5 bases). In germline, CDR1 is MNHEY, CDR2 SVGAGI. CDR3 size: 14 residues. Between the trimmed V and J ends, which lost 1 base and 2 bases, there was a span of 9 bases. CDR3: CASSYYAGAYEQYF. The CDR3 region has the DNA TGTGCCAGCAGTTACTACGCGGGTGCCTACGAGCAGTACTTC.

The chain uses TRBV15 and TRBJ1-4, with D tentatively TRBD1 (5 bases). Germline loops: CDR1 LNHNV, CDR2 YYDKDF (reference sequence). The CDR3 consists of 17 residues. Trimming removed 4 bases at V and 3 bases at J, with 18 bases between. The CDR3, as DNA: TGTGCCACCAGCAAAGAGACAGTGGGAACGGCTAATGAAAAACTGTTTTTT. It codes for CATSKETVGTANEKLFF.

The gene calls are TRBV5-4 and TRBJ1-5; TRBD1 agrees at 9 bases. Unmatched junction bases numbered 4, after V lost 4 bases and J lost 2 bases. The CDR3 contains 15 residues. Looked up from germline, CDR1 is SGHNT and CDR2 is YYREEE (reference sequence). CDR3 DNA sequence: TGTGCCAGCAGCCCGGGACAGGGTGGCAATCAGCCCCAGCATTTT. Translated: CASSPGQGGNQPQHF.

This rearrangement joins TRBV11-3 to TRBJ2-3; a possible D gene is TRBD2 (5 bases). The CDR3 is made up of 13 amino acids. CDR1 is SGHNT, CDR2 YENEEA, per germline. V was clipped by 4 bases and J by 3 bases, with 8 bases between them. In DNA form, the CDR3 reads TGTGCCAGCAGCTCGCGGGCGACAGATACGCAGTATTTT. It yields the protein CASSSRATDTQYF.

The chain employs TRBV7-9 and TRBJ2-1, with a weak D call TRBD2 (6 bases). V shed 4 bases and J shed 3 bases, with 13 bases lying between them. The CDR3 contains 15 residues. Germline V lookup: CDR1 SEHNR, CDR2 FQNEAQ (reference sequence). Here the CDR3 reads CASSSRDWIYNEQFF. The CDR3 coding sequence is TGTGCCAGCAGCTCCCGGGACTGGATCTACAATGAGCAGTTCTTC.

In its sample, this clone was seen a few times. The V gene is TRBV7-2, the J gene TRBJ2-7, with 8 nucleotides matching TRBD1. CDR3 size: 14 residues. The germline V gene encodes CDR1 SGHTA and CDR2 FQGNSA. V shed 3 bases, J shed 5 bases, and the junction held 6 bases outside the gene matches. CDR3 in amino acids: CASSFQGASHEQYF. CDR3 nucleotides: TGTGCCAGCAGCTTTCAGGGGGCGAGTCACGAGCAGTACTTC.

J is TRBJ2-2 and V is TRBV14; no clear D. CDR3 length: 14 residues. Trimming left V 0 bases short and J 1 base short, with 3 bases between. Germline V gives CDR1 SGHDN, CDR2 FVKESK. The CDR3: CASSQDLNTGELFF. CDR3 nucleotide sequence: TGTGCCAGCAGCCAAGATCTGAACACCGGGGAGCTGTTTTTT.

A note on this clone: At one end the junction does not follow the germline gene, possibly because of a read error. The CDR3 DNA sequence: TGTGCTAGCAGCCCACAGGCGAGCTCCTACGAGCAGTACTTC. Amino acid sequence: CASSPQASSYEQYF. The chain has TRBV7-7 and TRBJ2-7; a weak D match, TRBD1 (5 bases). Germline CDR1 SSHAT, CDR2 FNYEAQ (reference sequence). This CDR3 region has 14 residues.

The rearrangement joins TRBV5-6 to TRBJ1-1; D is undetermined. Germline loops: CDR1 SGHDT, CDR2 YYEEEE. Trimming shortened V by 0 bases and J by 1 base, and 4 bases separated the two germline ends. There are 13 residues in the CDR3. The CDR3 bases are TGTGCCAGCAGCTTGGCAGAGAACACTGAAGCTTTCTTT. It codes for CASSLAENTEAFF.

CDR3 sequence (DNA): TGTGCCAGCAGCGTAGATTCGTCCGGGAGCGGTACCGGGGAGCTGTTTTTT. Its protein is CASSVDSSGSGTGELFF. The genes are TRBV9 and TRBJ2-2, with D perhaps matching TRBD2 (6 bases). V lost 0 bases and J 5 bases, leaving 17 bases between the germline ends. CDR1 is SGDLS, CDR2 YYNGEE, per germline. The CDR3 has 17 amino acids. Filled out from reference TRBV9 and TRBJ2-2, the complete variable domain reads DSGVTQTPKHLITATGQRVTLRCSPRSGDLSVYWYQQSLDQGLQFLIQYYNGEERAKGNILERFSAQQFPDLHSELNLSSLELGDSALYFCASSVDSSGSGTGELFFGEGSRLTVL.

The J gene is TRBJ2-5, the V gene TRBV18; perhaps TRBD1 as D (5 bases). Germline V gene sequence: CDR1 KGHSH, CDR2 LQKENI. This CDR3 contains 14 residues. V gave up 2 bases and J gave up 2 bases, with 9 bases separating them. CDR3 coding DNA: TGTGCCAGCTCACCAAGCTCAGGGCAAGAGACCCAGTACTTC. It is translated as CASSPSSGQETQYF.

Details on this clone: Different DNA sequences within this sample yield the same CDR3. The chain couples TRBV6-5 to TRBJ1-1; no clear D gene. Germline V gives CDR1 MNHEY, CDR2 SVGAGI. Trimming cost V 2 bases and J 1 base, with 5 bases left between them. This CDR3 comprises 13 residues. The chain's CDR3 is CASSYGQNTEAFF. DNA for the CDR3: TGTGCCAGCAGTTACGGGCAGAACACTGAAGCTTTCTTT.

The chain employs TRBV2 and TRBJ2-7, with 7 bases that match TRBD2. Trimming removed 2 bases from V and 4 bases from J; junction bases left unmatched: 8. There are 15 residues in the CDR3. The V gene's germline CDR1 is SNHLY and CDR2 FYNNEI. CDR3 nucleotides: TGTGCCAGCAGTGAAATAGTGGGAGGGGTGTACGAGCAGTACTTC. It yields the protein CASSEIVGGVYEQYF.

The rearrangement uses TRBV6-5 and TRBJ1-2; D is perhaps TRBD1 (5 bases). Trimming removed 6 bases from V and 3 bases from J, with 11 bases in between. The germline CDR1 and CDR2 sequences are MNHEY and SVGAGI. The CDR3 length is 13 residues. The CDR3 loop is CASRPGRDYGYTF. CDR3 bases: TGTGCCAGCAGGCCCGGCAGGGACTATGGCTACACCTTC.

The chain recombines TRBV5-1 with TRBJ2-2, with 11 bases lining up with TRBD2. Looked up from germline, CDR1 is SGHRS and CDR2 is YFSETQ. CDR3 length: 16 residues. With 8 bases clipped from V and 1 base from J, the junction kept 7 bases outside the gene matches. Here the CDR3 DNA reads TGCGCCAGTCGGACCGGGACTAGCGGGAACACCGGGGAGCTGTTTTTT. Amino acids: CASRTGTSGNTGELFF. Complete variable domain (other parts from reference TRBV5-1 and TRBJ2-2): KAGVTQTPRYLIKTRGQQVTLSCSPISGHRSVSWYQQTPGQGLQFLFEYFSETQRNKGNFPGRFSGRQFSNSRSEMNVSTLELGDSALYLCASRTGTSGNTGELFFGEGSRLTVL.

In this sample, this clone turned up a few times. This chain joins TRBV2 and TRBJ2-3; TRBD1 matches 7 bases. Germline loops: CDR1 SNHLY, CDR2 FYNNEI. J was trimmed by 5 bases and V by 6 bases; bases with no gene match: 11. The CDR3 has 15 amino acids. The CDR3 nucleotides are TGTGCCAGCAGGGGCGGAACAGGGGTTGGAGATACGCAGTATTTT. This sequence encodes CASRGGTGVGDTQYF.

V usage is TRBV4-2 and J usage is TRBJ1-2; TRBD1 aligns across 9 bases. The trim removed 4 bases at V and 4 bases at J, leaving 28 bases unmatched. Germline V gene sequence: CDR1 LGHNA, CDR2 YNFKEQ. This CDR3 is 22 amino acids long. CDR3 residues: CASSRRFRDRVFFFGWVYGYTF. The CDR3 DNA follows: TGTGCCAGCAGCCGGCGGTTCCGGGACAGGGTCTTTTTTTTCGGCTGGGTCTATGGCTACACCTTC.